A single sample is the source of the 28 T cell receptor beta chains below, sequenced in a study of CD8 T cells in ankylosing spondylitis. One entry per CDR3 protein results from TCRdb running MiXCR on the 5' RACE reads. The repertoire holds just under 350,000 distinct CDR3 sequences, with approximately 14% as singletons. Source material: blood, either unsorted or a sorted T cell fraction (not recorded which). These receptors all stem from a male donor with ankylosing spondylitis or in good health (not recorded which).

A remark on this clonotype: A read error may produce the germline difference seen at one junction end. V is TRBV4-1 and J is TRBJ2-7; D unclear. Per the germline V gene, CDR1 is MGHRA and CDR2 is YSYEKL. This CDR3 comprises 15 residues. The CDR3 sequence: CASSQVGQSAYGQYF. CDR3 DNA sequence: TGCGCCAGCAGCCAAGTCGGTCAGAGCGCCTACGGGCAGTACTTC.

This clonotype was seen a handful of times. The V and J genes are TRBV10-2 and TRBJ2-3; the D is unclear. Looked up from germline, CDR1 is WSHSY and CDR2 is SAAADI. CDR3 length equals 13 residues. Between the trimmed V and J ends, which lost 8 bases and 4 bases, there was a span of 13 bases. The CDR3 sequence: CASGAFPADTQYF. The CDR3 DNA follows: TGCGCCAGCGGTGCGTTCCCCGCAGATACGCAGTATTTT.

This clonotype has a handful of counts. This chain uses TRBV11-2 with TRBJ2-5, with TRBD2 matching 10 bases. Per germline, CDR1 SGHAT and CDR2 FQNNGV. The CDR3 runs to 15 residues. V shed 6 bases, J shed 2 bases, and the junction held 6 bases outside the gene matches. The CDR3 coding sequence is TGTGCCAGCAGACCCCTAGCGGGGGCTCAAGAGACCCAGTACTTC. This gives the protein CASRPLAGAQETQYF.

This clonotype appeared a few times. CDR3 in amino acids: CASSLTGLSAEAFF. The CDR3 bases are TGTGCCAGCAGCCTTACAGGCCTCTCCGCTGAAGCTTTCTTT. This chain joins TRBV7-8 and TRBJ1-1, with D possibly matching TRBD1 (5 bases). The germline V gene encodes CDR1 SGHVS and CDR2 FQNEAQ. Between the trimmed V and J ends, which lost 5 bases and 6 bases, there was a span of 16 bases. The CDR3 totals 14 residues. Variable domain in full (rest from reference TRBV7-8 and TRBJ1-1): GAGVSQSPRYKVAKRGQDVALRCDPISGHVSLFWYQQALGQGPEFLTYFQNEAQLDKSGLPSDRFFAERPEGSVSTLKIQRTQQEDSAVYLCASSLTGLSAEAFFGQGTRLTVV.

The chain joins TRBV3-1 to TRBJ1-2; D not resolved. CDR1 and CDR2 (germline): LGHDT, YNNKEL (reference sequence). This CDR3 contains 13 residues. Deletions cut 0 bases from V and 4 bases from J, with 6 bases between. CDR3: CASSQEGLYGYTF. CDR3 in DNA: TGTGCCAGCAGCCAAGAAGGGCTCTATGGCTACACCTTC.

V and J are TRBV7-9 and TRBJ2-7; the D call may be TRBD1 or TRBD2 (6 bases each). In germline, CDR1 is SEHNR, CDR2 FQNEAQ (reference sequence). Trimming left V 3 bases short and J 2 bases short, with 11 bases between. CDR3 length: 14 residues. CDR3 in amino acids: CASSFRGGPYEQYF. The CDR3, as DNA: TGTGCCAGCAGCTTCCGAGGGGGGCCCTACGAGCAGTACTTC.

The V gene is TRBV29-1, the J gene TRBJ2-5; possible D gene TRBD1, 7 bases. This CDR3 contains 12 residues. Germline-derived CDR1 and CDR2 are SQVTM and ANQGSEA. Trimming shortened V by 3 bases and J by 5 bases, and 10 bases separated the two germline ends. The CDR3 DNA reads TGCAGCGTTGAGGCAGGGGGGGAGACCCAGTACTTC. It yields the protein CSVEAGGETQYF.

The table lists this clonotype with many counts. V usage is TRBV7-9 and J usage is TRBJ1-1; 8 nucleotides match TRBD1. The V gene's germline CDR1 is SEHNR and CDR2 FQNEAQ (reference sequence). The CDR3 is 13 residues long. The trim removed 5 bases at V and 11 bases at J, leaving 10 bases unmatched. This chain's CDR3 is CASSPGGQGKAFF. The CDR3, as DNA: TGTGCCAGCAGCCCCGGTGGACAGGGAAAGGCTTTCTTT.

V is TRBV6-5 and J is TRBJ1-1; D remains unclear. The CDR3 is 11 residues long. V lost 4 bases and J lost 8, with 8 bases in between. Germline CDR1 MNHEY, CDR2 SVGAGI. Written as DNA, the CDR3 is TGTGCCAGCAGTTCGCCACGGGAAGCTTTCTTT. Translated: CASSSPREAFF.

This chain joins TRBV3-1 and TRBJ2-7; TRBD1 matches 11 bases. Trimming removed 11 bases from V and 2 bases from J; junction bases left unmatched: 11. Germline V lookup: CDR1 LGHDT, CDR2 YNNKEL (reference sequence). CDR3 length: 15 residues. The CDR3 region is CACTPVDRGPYEQYF. For the CDR3, the DNA is TGTGCCTGCACCCCCGTGGACAGGGGGCCCTACGAGCAGTACTTC.

This clonotype was detected only a few times. The chain couples TRBV12-3 or TRBV12-4 to TRBJ2-4; D not certain. V dropped 6 bases and J dropped 1 base, with 10 bases sitting between them. This CDR3 region has 14 residues. CDR3 region: CASSPKVAKNIQYF. CDR3 coding DNA: TGTGCCAGCAGCCCCAAGGTGGCCAAAAACATTCAGTACTTC.

This clonotype was observed a few times. The chain carries TRBV29-1 and TRBJ1-2; D possibly corresponds to TRBD1 (6 bases). Looked up from germline, CDR1 is SQVTM and CDR2 is ANQGSEA. CDR3 length: 14 residues. Trimming left V 3 bases short and J 5 bases short, with 16 bases between. The CDR3 sequence is CSVEVGYREYGYTF. The CDR3 DNA follows: TGCAGCGTTGAGGTCGGCTACAGGGAGTATGGCTACACCTTC.

This clonotype was observed a few times. The chain couples TRBV5-1 to TRBJ2-5; 7 bases match TRBD1. The J segment lost 5 bases and the V segment lost 1 base, leaving 8 bases of the junction unmatched. CDR1 SGHRS and CDR2 YFSETQ come from the germline V gene. The CDR3 runs 15 residues. CDR3 DNA sequence: TGCGCCAGCAGCTTGACCCTAGGGGGCGGGGAGACCCAGTACTTC. The encoded protein is CASSLTLGGGETQYF.

The sample holds a few counts of this clonotype. The J gene is TRBJ2-5, the V gene TRBV6-1; possible D gene TRBD1, 6 bases. V was trimmed by 4 bases and J by 5 bases, leaving 14 bases between them. The length of the CDR3 is 14 residues. Germline values: CDR1 MNHNS, CDR2 SASEGT. The CDR3 sequence is CASSVLQGRETQYF. CDR3 in DNA: TGTGCCAGCAGTGTGTTACAGGGTAGGGAGACCCAGTACTTC.

The chain uses TRBV5-6 and TRBJ1-4; perhaps TRBD1 as D (6 bases). The germline V gene has CDR1 SGHDT and CDR2 YYEEEE. This CDR3 has 16 residues. V lost 4 bases, J lost 2 bases, and 15 bases lay in between. Here the CDR3 reads CASSLQGSETNEKLFF. DNA for the CDR3: TGTGCCAGCAGCCTACAGGGAAGTGAGACTAATGAAAAACTGTTTTTT.

This clonotype has just a few counts. This chain uses TRBV20-1 with TRBJ2-5; D is possibly TRBD1 or TRBD2 (5 bases each). Germline assignment: CDR1 DFQATT and CDR2 SNEGSKA (reference sequence). The CDR3 contains 14 residues. Trimming stripped 5 bases from V and 4 bases from J, with 17 bases between. The CDR3 sequence: CSAGDRLGPETQYF. DNA of the CDR3: TGCAGTGCTGGGGACCGGTTGGGGCCAGAGACCCAGTACTTC.

Only a few counts were recorded for this clonotype. The gene calls are TRBV29-1 and TRBJ1-2; 7 nucleotides match TRBD1. The length of the CDR3 is 14 residues. From germline, CDR1 is SQVTM and CDR2 ANQGSEA. Trimming cost V 7 bases and J 0 bases; bases outside gene matches: 8. The CDR3 region has the DNA TGCAGCGCCGGAAGGGGACAGCCTAACTATGGCTACACCTTC. Encoded protein: CSAGRGQPNYGYTF.

The J gene is TRBJ2-7, the V gene TRBV3-1; D is undetermined. The CDR3 is made up of 13 amino acids. V lost 1 base and J lost 7, with 11 bases in between. Germline V CDR1 and CDR2: LGHDT, YNNKEL (reference sequence). For the CDR3, the DNA is TGTGCCAGCAGCCAAGTGGGGATGGCAGAGCAGTACTTC. Translation gives CASSQVGMAEQYF.

The V gene is TRBV29-1, the J gene TRBJ2-7; D uncertain. CDR3 length: 12 amino acids. CDR1 and CDR2 from the germline V gene are SQVTM and ANQGSEA. The V end lost 7 bases, the J end lost 6 bases, and 16 bases lay between the germline ends. The CDR3 nucleotides read TGCAGCGCATCCCCCGAATCGACCGAGCAGTACTTC. Its protein is CSASPESTEQYF.

The rearrangement uses TRBV20-1 and TRBJ2-4, with TRBD1 as a possible D gene (6 bases). The CDR3 sequence is 14 residues long. Germline lookup yields CDR1 DFQATT and CDR2 SNEGSKA (reference sequence). V shed 4 bases and J shed 4 bases, with 14 bases lying between them. CDR3 region: CSATRGSVKNIQYF. CDR3 in DNA: TGCAGTGCTACAAGGGGGTCTGTGAAAAACATTCAGTACTTC.

This clonotype was observed a few times. V and J are TRBV6-2 or TRBV6-3 and TRBJ2-7; TRBD1 aligns across 9 bases. Per the germline V gene, CDR1 is MNHEY and CDR2 is SVGEGT. V shed 5 bases and J 6 bases; nucleotides not matched to a gene: 11. The CDR3 spans 15 residues. The CDR3 here is CASSPLGQGVREQYF. In DNA, the CDR3 is TGTGCCAGCAGTCCGTTGGGACAGGGAGTCCGCGAGCAGTACTTC.

This clonotype was seen a handful of times. V and J are TRBV29-1 and TRBJ2-1; TRBD2 agrees at 9 bases. This CDR3 contains 14 residues. Germline V gives CDR1 SQVTM, CDR2 ANQGSEA. Trimming cost V 3 bases and J 5 bases; bases outside gene matches: 5. DNA for the CDR3: TGCAGCGTTGATGAAGCGGGAGGAAACAATGAGCAGTTCTTC. Protein: CSVDEAGGNNEQFF.

This chain links TRBV27 with TRBJ2-1; D may be TRBD2 (5 bases). CDR1 is MNHEY and CDR2 is SMNVEV in the germline V gene (reference sequence). Trimming removed 8 bases from V and 5 bases from J, with 16 bases in between. There are 14 residues in the CDR3. CDR3 loop: CASEKGVGNNEQFF. CDR3 sequence (DNA): TGTGCCAGCGAAAAGGGAGTTGGAAACAATGAGCAGTTCTTC.

The gene calls are TRBV4-1 and TRBJ2-3; 15 positions match TRBD2. After removal of 1 base from V and 2 bases from J, the junction contained 4 bases not matched to a gene. There are 18 residues in the CDR3. The germline gives CDR1 MGHRA, CDR2 YSYEKL. The CDR3 nucleotides read TGCGCCAGCAGCCAAGCCGGACTAGCGGGGGGGGTCACAGATACGCAGTATTTT. Its protein is CASSQAGLAGGVTDTQYF.

The CDR3 sequence: CASSSVRTGGSQHF. For the CDR3, the DNA is TGTGCCAGCAGTAGCGTCAGGACAGGGGGCTCACAGCATTTT. The chain joins TRBV6-1 to TRBJ1-5, with 11 bases fitting TRBD1. J lost 13 bases, V lost 5 bases, and 10 bases had no gene match. The CDR3 consists of 14 residues. The germline V gene encodes CDR1 MNHNS and CDR2 SASEGT.

A few counts support this clonotype. The chain links TRBV5-1 to TRBJ2-3; 9 bases map to TRBD1. CDR3 length: 15 amino acids. Per germline, CDR1 SGHRS and CDR2 YFSETQ. J was trimmed by 7 bases and V by 5 bases; bases with no gene match: 11. CDR3 nucleotides: TGCGCCAGCAGTCCAGGGACAGGGTTCTTTCATACGCAGTATTTT. Protein sequence: CASSPGTGFFHTQYF. Looking up the rest from reference TRBV5-1 and TRBJ2-3 gives the full variable domain: KAGVTQTPRYLIKTRGQQVTLSCSPISGHRSVSWYQQTPGQGLQFLFEYFSETQRNKGNFPGRFSGRQFSNSRSEMNVSTLELGDSALYLCASSPGTGFFHTQYFGPGTRLTVL.

To note about this clonotype: The CDR3 does not close with the conserved phenylalanine or tryptophan, likely indicating a read error. V and J are TRBV18 and TRBJ2-3; D uncertain. V was shortened by 2 bases and J by 6 bases, with 6 bases between the two germline ends. CDR1 and CDR2 (germline): KGHSH, LQKENI. This CDR3 has 12 amino acids. The CDR3 region is CASSPISDTQYS. As DNA, the CDR3 is TGTGCCAGCTCACCAATTTCGGATACGCAGTATTCT.

The chain employs TRBV6-1 and TRBJ1-5, with TRBD1 as a possible D gene (5 bases). V lost 8 bases and J lost 7, with 15 bases in between. This CDR3 has 13 residues. Germline V gene lookup returns CDR1 MNHNS and CDR2 SASEGT. In nucleotides, the CDR3 is TGTGCCAGCGGGGCAGGGCAAGGGCAGCCCCAGCATTTT. Its protein is CASGAGQGQPQHF.